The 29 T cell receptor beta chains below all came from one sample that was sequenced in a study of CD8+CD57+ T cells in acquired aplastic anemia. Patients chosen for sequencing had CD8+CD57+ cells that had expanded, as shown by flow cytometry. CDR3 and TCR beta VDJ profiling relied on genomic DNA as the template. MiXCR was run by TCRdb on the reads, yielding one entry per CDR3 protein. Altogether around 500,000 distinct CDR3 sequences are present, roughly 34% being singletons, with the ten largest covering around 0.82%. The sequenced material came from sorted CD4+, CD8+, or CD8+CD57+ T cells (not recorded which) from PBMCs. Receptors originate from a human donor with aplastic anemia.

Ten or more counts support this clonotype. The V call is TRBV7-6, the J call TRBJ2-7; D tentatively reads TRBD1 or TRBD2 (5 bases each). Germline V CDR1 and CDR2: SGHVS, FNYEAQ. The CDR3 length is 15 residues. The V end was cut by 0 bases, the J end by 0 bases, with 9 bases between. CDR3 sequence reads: CASSLAGVSSYEQYF. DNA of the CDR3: TGTGCCAGCAGCTTAGCGGGGGTGAGCTCCTACGAGCAGTACTTC. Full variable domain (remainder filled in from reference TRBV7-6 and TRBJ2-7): GAGVSQSPRYKVTKRGQDVALRCDPISGHVSLYWYRQALGQGPEFLTYFNYEAQQDKSGLPNDRFSAERPEGSISTLTIQRTEQRDSAMYRCASSLAGVSSYEQYFGPGTRLTVT.

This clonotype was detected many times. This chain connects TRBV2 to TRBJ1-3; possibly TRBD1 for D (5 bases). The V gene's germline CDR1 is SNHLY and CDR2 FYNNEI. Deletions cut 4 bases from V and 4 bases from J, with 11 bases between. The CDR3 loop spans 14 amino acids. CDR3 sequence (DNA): TGTGCCAGCAGTGGGGGCCTAGAGGGAAACACCATATATTTT. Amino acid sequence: CASSGGLEGNTIYF.

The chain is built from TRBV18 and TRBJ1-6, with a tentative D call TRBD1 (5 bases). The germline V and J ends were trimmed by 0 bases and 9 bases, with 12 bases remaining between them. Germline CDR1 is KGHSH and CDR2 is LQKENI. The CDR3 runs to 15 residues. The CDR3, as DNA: TGTGCCAGCTCACCACCGGAAGGGGTAGCTTCACCCCTCCACTTT. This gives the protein CASSPPEGVASPLHF.

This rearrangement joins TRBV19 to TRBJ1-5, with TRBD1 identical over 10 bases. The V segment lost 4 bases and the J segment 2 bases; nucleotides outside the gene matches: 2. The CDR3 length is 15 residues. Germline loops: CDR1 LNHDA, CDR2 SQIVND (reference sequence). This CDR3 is CASSRTGGRNQPQHF. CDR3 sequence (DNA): TGTGCCAGTAGTAGGACAGGGGGTCGCAATCAGCCCCAGCATTTT.

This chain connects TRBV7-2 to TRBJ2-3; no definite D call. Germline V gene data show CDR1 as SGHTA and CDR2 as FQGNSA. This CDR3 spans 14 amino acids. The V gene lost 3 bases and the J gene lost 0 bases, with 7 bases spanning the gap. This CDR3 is CASSFVLSTDTQYF. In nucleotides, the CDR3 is TGTGCCAGCAGCTTTGTCCTTAGCACAGATACGCAGTATTTT.

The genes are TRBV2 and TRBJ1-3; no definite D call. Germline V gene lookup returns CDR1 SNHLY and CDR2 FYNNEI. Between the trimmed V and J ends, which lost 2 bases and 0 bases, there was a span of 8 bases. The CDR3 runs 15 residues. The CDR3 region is CASSEWSHSGNTIYF. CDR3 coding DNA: TGTGCCAGCAGTGAATGGTCCCACTCTGGAAACACCATATATTTT.

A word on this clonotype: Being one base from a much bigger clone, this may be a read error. In DNA, the CDR3 is TGCGGTGCTAGGGACGGCCTAGGGCCCCAGCATTTT. Protein: CGARDGLGPQHF. The chain carries TRBV20-1 and TRBJ1-5; D might be TRBD1 (5 bases). Germline CDR1 and CDR2: DFQATT and SNEGSKA (reference sequence). The CDR3 totals 12 residues.

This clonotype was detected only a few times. The CDR3, as DNA: TGTGCCTGGACCCATACTAATGAAAAACTGTTTTTT. Its protein product is CAWTHTNEKLFF. J is TRBJ1-4 and V is TRBV30; D is uncertain. The CDR3 runs to 12 residues. CDR1 is GTSNPN, CDR2 SVGIG, per germline (reference sequence). V dropped 4 bases and J dropped 2 bases, with 5 bases sitting between them.

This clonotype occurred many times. Written as DNA, the CDR3 is TGTGCCAGCAGTGTCGGGACAGGGAATAATTCACCCCTCCACTTT. It codes for CASSVGTGNNSPLHF. The gene calls are TRBV25-1 and TRBJ1-6; 9 bases are a match to TRBD1. Losses at the gene ends were 4 bases for V and 5 bases for J; bases not matched to a gene: 3. The CDR3 is made up of 15 amino acids. Germline V gives CDR1 MGHDK, CDR2 SYGVNS.

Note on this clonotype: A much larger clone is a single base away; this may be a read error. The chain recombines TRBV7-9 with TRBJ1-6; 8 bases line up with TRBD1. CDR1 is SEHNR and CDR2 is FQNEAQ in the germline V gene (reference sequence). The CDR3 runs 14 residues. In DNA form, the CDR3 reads TGTGCCAGCAGCTGGGACAGGTATAATTCACTCCTCCACTTT. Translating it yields CASSWDRYNSLLHF.

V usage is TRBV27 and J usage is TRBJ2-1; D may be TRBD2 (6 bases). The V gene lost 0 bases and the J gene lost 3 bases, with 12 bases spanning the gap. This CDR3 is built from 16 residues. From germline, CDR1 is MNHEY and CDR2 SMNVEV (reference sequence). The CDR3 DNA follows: TGTGCCAGCAGTTTATCGGGGAGCGGGCGCTACAATGAGCAGTTCTTC. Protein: CASSLSGSGRYNEQFF.

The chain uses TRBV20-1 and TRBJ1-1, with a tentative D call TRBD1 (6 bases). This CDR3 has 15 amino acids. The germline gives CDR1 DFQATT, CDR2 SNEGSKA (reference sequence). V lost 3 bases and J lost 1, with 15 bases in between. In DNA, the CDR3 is TGCAGTGCTAGTACAGGGCCACTTACGAACACTGAAGCTTTCTTT. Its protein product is CSASTGPLTNTEAFF.

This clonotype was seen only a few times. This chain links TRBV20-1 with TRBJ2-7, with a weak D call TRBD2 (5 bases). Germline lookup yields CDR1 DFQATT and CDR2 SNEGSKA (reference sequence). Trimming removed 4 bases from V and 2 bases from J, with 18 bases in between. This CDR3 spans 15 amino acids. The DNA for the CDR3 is TGCAGTGCTACCAAAGGCGGAGGCCTCACCTACGAGCAGTACTTC. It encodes CSATKGGGLTYEQYF.

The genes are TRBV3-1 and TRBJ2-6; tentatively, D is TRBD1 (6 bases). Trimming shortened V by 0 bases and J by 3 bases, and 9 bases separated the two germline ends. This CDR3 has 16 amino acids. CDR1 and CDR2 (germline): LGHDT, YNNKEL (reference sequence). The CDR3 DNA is TGTGCCAGCAGCCAAGACAGGGGCTTTGGGGCCAACGTCCTGACTTTC. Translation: CASSQDRGFGANVLTF.

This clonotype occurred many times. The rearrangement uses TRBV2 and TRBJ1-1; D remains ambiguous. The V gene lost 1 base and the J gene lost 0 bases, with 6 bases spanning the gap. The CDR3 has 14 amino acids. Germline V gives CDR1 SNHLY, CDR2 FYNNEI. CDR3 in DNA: TGTGCCAGCAGTGAAGTGGGGATGAACACTGAAGCTTTCTTT. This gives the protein CASSEVGMNTEAFF.

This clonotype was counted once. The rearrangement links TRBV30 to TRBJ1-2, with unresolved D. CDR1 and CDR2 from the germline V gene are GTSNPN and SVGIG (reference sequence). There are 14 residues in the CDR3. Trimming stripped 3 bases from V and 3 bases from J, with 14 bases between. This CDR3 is CAWRIELTDYGYTF. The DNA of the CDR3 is TGTGCCTGGAGGATAGAATTAACAGACTATGGCTACACCTTC.

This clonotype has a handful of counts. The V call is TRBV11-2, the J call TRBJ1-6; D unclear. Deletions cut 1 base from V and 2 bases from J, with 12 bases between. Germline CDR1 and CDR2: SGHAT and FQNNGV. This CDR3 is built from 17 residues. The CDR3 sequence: CASSLGKSGAYNSPLHF. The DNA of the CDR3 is TGTGCCAGCAGCTTAGGGAAAAGCGGAGCCTATAATTCACCCCTCCACTTT. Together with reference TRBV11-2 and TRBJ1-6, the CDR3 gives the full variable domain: EAGVAQSPRYKIIEKRQSVAFWCNPISGHATLYWYQQILGQGPKLLIQFQNNGVVDDSQLPKDRFSAERLKGVDSTLKIQPAKLEDSAVYLCASSLGKSGAYNSPLHFGNGTRLTVT.

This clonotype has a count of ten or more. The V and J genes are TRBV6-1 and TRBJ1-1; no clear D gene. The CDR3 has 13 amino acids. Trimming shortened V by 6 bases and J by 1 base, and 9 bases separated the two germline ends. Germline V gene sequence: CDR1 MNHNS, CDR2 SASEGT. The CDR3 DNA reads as TGTGCCAGCAGCACCGTGTGGAACACTGAAGCTTTCTTT. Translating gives CASSTVWNTEAFF.

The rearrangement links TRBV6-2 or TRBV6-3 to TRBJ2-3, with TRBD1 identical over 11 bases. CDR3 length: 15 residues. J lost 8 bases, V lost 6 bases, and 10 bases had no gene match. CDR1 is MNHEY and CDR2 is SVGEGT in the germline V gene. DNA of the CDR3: TGTGCCAGCAGACCGGGACAGGGGGAGTCATCTACGCAGTATTTT. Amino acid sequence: CASRPGQGESSTQYF.

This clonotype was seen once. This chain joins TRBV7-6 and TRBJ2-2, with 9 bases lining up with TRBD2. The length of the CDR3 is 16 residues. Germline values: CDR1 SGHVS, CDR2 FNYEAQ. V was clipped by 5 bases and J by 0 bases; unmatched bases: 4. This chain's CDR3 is CASSARTSANTGELFF. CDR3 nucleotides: TGTGCCAGCAGCGCTAGGACTAGCGCGAACACCGGGGAGCTGTTTTTT.

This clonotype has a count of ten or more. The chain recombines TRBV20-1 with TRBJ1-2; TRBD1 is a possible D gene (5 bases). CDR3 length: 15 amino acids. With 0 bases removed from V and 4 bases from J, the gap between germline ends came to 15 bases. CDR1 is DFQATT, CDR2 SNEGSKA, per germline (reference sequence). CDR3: CSARDFGASSYGYTF. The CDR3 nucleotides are TGCAGTGCTAGAGATTTCGGGGCCTCCTCCTATGGCTACACCTTC.

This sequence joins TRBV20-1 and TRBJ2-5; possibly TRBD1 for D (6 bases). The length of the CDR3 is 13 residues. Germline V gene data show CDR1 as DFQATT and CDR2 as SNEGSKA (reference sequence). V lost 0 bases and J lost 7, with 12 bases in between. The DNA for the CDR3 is TGCAGTGCTAGAGATCAGGGGAAAGGGACCCAGTACTTC. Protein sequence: CSARDQGKGTQYF.

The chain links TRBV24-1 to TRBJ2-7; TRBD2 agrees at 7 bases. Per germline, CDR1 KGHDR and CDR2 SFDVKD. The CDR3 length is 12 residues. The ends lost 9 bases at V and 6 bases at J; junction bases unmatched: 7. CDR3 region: CATSGGRAEQYF. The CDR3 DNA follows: TGTGCCACCTCCGGGGGGAGGGCCGAGCAGTACTTC.

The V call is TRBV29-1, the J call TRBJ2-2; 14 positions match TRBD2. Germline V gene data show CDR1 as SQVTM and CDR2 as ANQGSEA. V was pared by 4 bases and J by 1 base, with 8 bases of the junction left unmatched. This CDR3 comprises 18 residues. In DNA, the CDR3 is TGCAGCGTTGGCCCAAGGGGACTAGCGGGGGTGAACACCGGGGAGCTGTTTTTT. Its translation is CSVGPRGLAGVNTGELFF.

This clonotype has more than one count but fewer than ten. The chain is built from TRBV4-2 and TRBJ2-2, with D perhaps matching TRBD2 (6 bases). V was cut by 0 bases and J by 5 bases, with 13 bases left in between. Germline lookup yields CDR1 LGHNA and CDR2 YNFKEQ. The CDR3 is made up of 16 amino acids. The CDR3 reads CASSQDLGGETGELFF. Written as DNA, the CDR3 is TGTGCCAGCAGCCAAGATCTCGGCGGGGAGACCGGGGAGCTGTTTTTT.

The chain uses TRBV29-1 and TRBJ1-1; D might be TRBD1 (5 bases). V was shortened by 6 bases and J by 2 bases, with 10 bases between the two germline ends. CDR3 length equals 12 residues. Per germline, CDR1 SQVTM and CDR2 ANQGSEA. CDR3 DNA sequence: TGCAGCGTAGCAGGGCTAAACACTGAAGCTTTCTTT. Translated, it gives CSVAGLNTEAFF.

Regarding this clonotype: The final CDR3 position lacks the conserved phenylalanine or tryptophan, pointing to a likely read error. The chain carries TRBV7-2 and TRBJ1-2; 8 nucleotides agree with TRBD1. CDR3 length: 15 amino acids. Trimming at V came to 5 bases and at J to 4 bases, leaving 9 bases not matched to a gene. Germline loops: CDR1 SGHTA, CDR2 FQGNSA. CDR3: CASSDPGQAIYGYTL. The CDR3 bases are TGTGCCAGCAGCGACCCGGGACAGGCGATCTATGGCTACACCCTC.

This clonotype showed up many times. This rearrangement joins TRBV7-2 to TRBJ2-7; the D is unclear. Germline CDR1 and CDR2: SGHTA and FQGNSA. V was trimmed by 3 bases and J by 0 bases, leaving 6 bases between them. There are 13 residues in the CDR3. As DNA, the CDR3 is TGTGCCAGCAGCTTTCAGGACTCCTACGAGCAGTACTTC. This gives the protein CASSFQDSYEQYF.

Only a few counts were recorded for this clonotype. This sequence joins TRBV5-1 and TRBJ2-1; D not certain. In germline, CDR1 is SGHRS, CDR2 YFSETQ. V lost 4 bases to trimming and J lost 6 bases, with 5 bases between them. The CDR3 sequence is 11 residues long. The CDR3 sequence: CASSTSNEQFF. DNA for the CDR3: TGCGCCAGCAGCACATCCAATGAGCAGTTCTTC.